This is a list of T cell receptor beta chains from one sample in a study of blood T cell repertoires in COVID-19. Sequencing used immunoSEQ multiplex PCR; TCRdb keeps in-frame clones, though not all of them. The sample carries 200,000 to 300,000 clones, around 80% recorded once. The sample was peripheral blood. These receptors originate from a man in his fifties or sixties with acute or convalescent COVID-19. CDR3s include the opening cysteine and the closing phenylalanine or tryptophan. D genes are given only for firm matches. Clone size is shown for a subset of rows, as once, few, many or a class of expanded clone.

V gene	D gene	J gene	clone size	CDR3 DNA	CDR3 protein
TRBV5-6	TRBD1	TRBJ1-5	.	TGTGCCAGCAGCTGGGGACAGGGGTATCAGCCCCAGCATTTT	CASSWGQGYQPQHF
TRBV6-5	.	TRBJ2-1	.	TGTGCCAGCAGTTACTCGATCTTAGCGCAAAATGAGCAGTTCTTC	CASSYSILAQNEQFF
TRBV9	.	TRBJ1-1	once	TGTGCCAGCAGCGTAGTTCCAGGGGAGATCGCTGAAGCTTTCTTT	CASSVVPGEIAEAFF
TRBV4-2	.	TRBJ2-7	.	TGTGCCAGCAGCCAAGATAGAGACGGGAAAAACTCCTACGAGCAGTACTTC	CASSQDRDGKNSYEQYF
TRBV21-1	.	TRBJ2-7	.	TGTGCCAGCAGCCCACGGGTAGCGGGGGGCCTCTCCTACGAGCAGTACTTC	CASSPRVAGGLSYEQYF
TRBV9	TRBD1	TRBJ2-2	once	TGTGCCAGCAGCGTAGGAGGGGACAGGGGCTTCACCGGGGAGCTGTTTTTT	CASSVGGDRGFTGELFF
TRBV7-9	.	TRBJ2-7	.	TGTGCCAGCAGCCCAGGGCCGGACAGATTCTACGAGCAGTACTTC	CASSPGPDRFYEQYF
TRBV6-4	.	TRBJ1-6	once	TGTGCCAGCAGTGACAAGGCAGGGGTTGGTGGGAGTTCACCCCTCCACTTT	CASSDKAGVGGSSPLHF
TRBV7-6	TRBD1	TRBJ2-7	.	TGTGCCAGCAGCTTAAGCCCCCAGGGGGCGCAAAACGAGCAGTACTTC	CASSLSPQGAQNEQYF
TRBV29-1	TRBD1	TRBJ2-5	.	TGCAGCGTGGACAGGGGGCGGGAGACCCAGTACTTC	CSVDRGRETQYF
TRBV5-4	.	TRBJ2-3	.	TGTGCCAGCAGCTTGAAAGCGGCAGATACGCAGTATTTT	CASSLKAADTQYF
TRBV2	.	TRBJ1-2	few	TGTGCCAGCATTCTCTTGACACTTCCTAACTATGGCTACACCTTC	CASILLTLPNYGYTF
TRBV2	TRBD1	TRBJ2-4	.	TGTGCCACCAGAGACAGGGAGTCCAAAAACATTCAGTACTTC	CATRDRESKNIQYF
TRBV7-2	.	TRBJ2-1	.	TGTGCCAGCAGCCGGTCGGCGGCGAGCTCCTACAATGAGCAGTTCTTC	CASSRSAASSYNEQFF
TRBV3-1/TRBV3-2	.	TRBJ1-3	.	TGTGCCACGGCCGGGGGAAACACCATATATTTT	CATAGGNTIYF
TRBV7-2	TRBD1	TRBJ2-7	.	TGTGCCAGCAGCTTACTCCCCGGACAGGGATACGAGCAGTACTTC	CASSLLPGQGYEQYF
TRBV5-1	.	TRBJ2-6	.	TGCGCCAGCAAGCCAAACCCAGGGGCAGGGGCCAACGTCCTGACTTTC	CASKPNPGAGANVLTF
TRBV5-5	TRBD1	TRBJ1-1	.	TGTGCCAGCAGCCACAGGGGGGACACGGAGGCTTTCTTT	CASSHRGDTEAFF
TRBV5-4	.	TRBJ2-7	.	TGTGCCAGCAGCCCCTCCCAGGGGTCCAGCTCCTACGAGCAGTACTTC	CASSPSQGSSSYEQYF
TRBV29-1	.	TRBJ2-7	few	TGCAGCGTTGGGACAGCCTCCGTCTACGAGCAGTACTTC	CSVGTASVYEQYF
TRBV6-6	TRBD2	TRBJ2-5	.	TGTGCCAGCAGTTCCAGGGTCCTAGCGGGAGAGACCCAGTACTTC	CASSSRVLAGETQYF
TRBV30	TRBD2	TRBJ2-1	.	TGTGCCTGGAGTCAAACGGGGGGGTTGATTAGCTACAATGAGCAGTTCTTC	CAWSQTGGLISYNEQFF
TRBV2	TRBD1	TRBJ1-2	.	TGTGCCAGCAGCACCCTCGTGACAGGGTTTGGCTACACCTTC	CASSTLVTGFGYTF
TRBV13	.	TRBJ1-2	.	TGTGCCAGCAGTTCCCAGGTTGTCCGGCCTATTAACTATGGCTACACCTTC	CASSSQVVRPINYGYTF
TRBV27	.	TRBJ2-1	.	TGTGCCAGCAGTTTTGAGGTTGGCTCCTACAATGAGCAGTTCTTC	CASSFEVGSYNEQFF
TRBV7-7	.	TRBJ2-3	.	TGTGCTAGCAGCTTAGAGTGGACAGCGAGCACAGATACGCAGTATTTT	CASSLEWTASTDTQYF
TRBV6-2/TRBV6-3	.	TRBJ1-1	.	TGTGCCAGCAGTTCTACTACGGGGTTCTGGGACACTGAAGCTTTCTTT	CASSSTTGFWDTEAFF
TRBV5-8	.	TRBJ2-3	.	TGTGCCAGCAGCTTGCCGCTTAGTCGACAGGCCAGGGCAGATACGCAGTATTTT	CASSLPLSRQARADTQYF
TRBV19	.	TRBJ2-7	.	TGTGCCAGTAGTATAGATCGAGGACTGTCATACGAGCAGTACTTC	CASSIDRGLSYEQYF
TRBV7-9	.	TRBJ1-2	.	TGTGCCAGCAGCTTATTGCGTGGCTATGGCTACACCTTC	CASSLLRGYGYTF
TRBV3-1/TRBV3-2	.	TRBJ1-3	.	TGTGCCAGCAGCCGAACAGGGTCTTCGGGAAACACCATATATTTT	CASSRTGSSGNTIYF
TRBV4-3	.	TRBJ2-2	.	TGCGCCAGCAGCCAAGGGCTCCAAAACACCGGGGAGCTGTTTTTT	CASSQGLQNTGELFF
TRBV9	TRBD2	TRBJ2-1	.	TGTGCCAGCAGCCCCCGGCTAGCGGGGTACAATGAGCAGTTCTTC	CASSPRLAGYNEQFF
TRBV25-1	TRBD2	TRBJ2-3	.	TGTGCCAGCAGTGAGAGAAGACTAGCGGGAAGCACAGATACGCAGTATTTT	CASSERRLAGSTDTQYF
TRBV7-8	.	TRBJ2-1	.	TGTGCCAGCAGCTTAGGGAGCCCAGGGAATGAGCAGTTCTTC	CASSLGSPGNEQFF
TRBV2	TRBD1	TRBJ2-5	.	TGTGCCAGCAGCACCGGGACAGCGGAGGAGACCCAGTACTTC	CASSTGTAEETQYF
TRBV5-3	TRBD1	TRBJ2-2	few	TGTGCCAGAAGCTTCCTAGGACAGGGGGAAACCGGGGAGCTGTTTTTT	CARSFLGQGETGELFF
TRBV29-1	.	TRBJ2-7	.	TGCAGCGTTGACCGGGGAGTCGGGTACGAGCAGTACTTC	CSVDRGVGYEQYF